This TCR beta chain emerged from a study of T cell responses to AZD1222 COVID-19 vaccine. V was shortened by 5 bases and J by 4 bases, with 3 bases between the two germline ends. This CDR3 contains 12 residues. CDR1 is MNHEY and CDR2 is SVGAGI in the germline V gene. Measured with immunoSEQ multiplex PCR; TCRdb has only the in-frame clones, and not every one. The sample lists more than 65,000 clones, approximately 78% occurring once. General observations from the study: Nearly half of unique spike-specific TCRs reportedly avoided B.1.351 and B.1.1.7 mutated regions. None of the repertoires were sampled until the peak T cell response had passed. Donors were largely white British and mainly female; clonal diversity was possibly underestimated. CD4 TCRs covered the whole spike, strongest at regions 160-218 and 743-854.

In the case of this clone: Antigen unknown.

The chain links TRBV6-5 to TRBJ1-6, with unresolved D. The sequence was collected from an adult in good health. Sequenced material: peripheral blood, taken on day 0 of AZD1222 vaccination. The CDR3: CASSPYNSPLHF. The CDR3 nucleotides are TGTGCCAGCAGTCCTTATAATTCACCCCTCCACTTT.